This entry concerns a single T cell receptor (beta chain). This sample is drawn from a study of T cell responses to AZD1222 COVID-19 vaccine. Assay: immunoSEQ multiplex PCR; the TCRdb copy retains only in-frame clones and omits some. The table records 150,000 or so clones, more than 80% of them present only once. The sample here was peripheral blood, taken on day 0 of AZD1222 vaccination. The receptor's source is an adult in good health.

The CDR3 loop is CASSSTSGSRAQYF. The CDR3 nucleotides read TGTGCCAGCAGTTCGACTAGCGGGAGTCGGGCCCAGTACTTC. The rearrangement joins TRBV27 to TRBJ2-5; 12 nucleotides line up with TRBD2. CDR3 length: 14 amino acids. With 4 bases clipped from V and 9 bases from J, the junction kept 6 bases outside the gene matches. The germline V gene has CDR1 MNHEY and CDR2 SMNVEV (reference sequence).